This T cell receptor (beta chain) was profiled in a study of T cell changes during pregnancy in multiple sclerosis. Germline V gene sequence: CDR1 MGHRA, CDR2 YSYEKL. The CDR3 runs 17 residues. Trimming cost V 2 bases and J 6 bases, with 20 bases left between them. Sequencing was performed with immunoSEQ multiplex PCR; in TCRdb, only in-frame clones are kept and a portion is missing. Of roughly 28,000 clones detected, around nine tenths appear once; the ten largest clones hold over 3%. Specimen: CD4+ T cells from peripheral blood mononuclear cells, collected in the first trimester of pregnancy. The V gene is TRBV4-1, the J gene TRBJ1-3, with unresolved D. This clonotype was obtained from a female donor in good health, enrolled as a control in a pregnancy study. CDR3 sequence reads: CASSQPPGYGLSNTIYF. For the CDR3, the DNA is TGCGCCAGCAGCCAACCGCCTGGGTATGGGCTTTCAAACACCATATATTTT.